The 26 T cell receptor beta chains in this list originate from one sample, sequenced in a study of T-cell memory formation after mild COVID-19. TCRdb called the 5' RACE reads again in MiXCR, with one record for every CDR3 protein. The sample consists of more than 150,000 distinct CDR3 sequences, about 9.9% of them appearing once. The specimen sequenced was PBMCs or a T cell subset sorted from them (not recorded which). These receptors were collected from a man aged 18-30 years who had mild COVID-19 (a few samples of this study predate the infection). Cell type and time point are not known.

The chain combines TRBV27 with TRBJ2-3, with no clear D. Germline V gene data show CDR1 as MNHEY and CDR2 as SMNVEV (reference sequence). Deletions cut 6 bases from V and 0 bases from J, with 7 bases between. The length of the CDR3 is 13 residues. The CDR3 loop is CASRVFSTDTQYF. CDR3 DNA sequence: TGTGCCAGCAGAGTATTTAGCACAGATACGCAGTATTTT.

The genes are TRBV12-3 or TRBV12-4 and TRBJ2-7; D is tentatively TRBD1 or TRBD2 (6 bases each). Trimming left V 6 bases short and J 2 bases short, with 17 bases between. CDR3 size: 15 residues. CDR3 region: CASSIQGRQPYEQYF. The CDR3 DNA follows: TGTGCCAGCAGCATCCAGGGGAGGCAACCCTACGAGCAGTACTTC.

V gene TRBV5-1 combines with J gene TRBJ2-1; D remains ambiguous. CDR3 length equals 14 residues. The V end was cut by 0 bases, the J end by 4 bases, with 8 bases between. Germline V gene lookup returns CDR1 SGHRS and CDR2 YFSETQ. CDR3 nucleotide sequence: TGCGCCAGCAGCTTGGAGGCAACTTACAATGAGCAGTTCTTC. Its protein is CASSLEATYNEQFF.

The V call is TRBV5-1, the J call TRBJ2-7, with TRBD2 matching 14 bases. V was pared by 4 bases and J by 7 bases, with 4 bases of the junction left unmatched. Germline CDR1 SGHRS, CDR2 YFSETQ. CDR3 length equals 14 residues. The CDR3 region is CASSPGLAGGEQYV. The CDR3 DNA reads TGCGCCAGCAGCCCCGGACTAGCGGGGGGTGAGCAGTACGTC.

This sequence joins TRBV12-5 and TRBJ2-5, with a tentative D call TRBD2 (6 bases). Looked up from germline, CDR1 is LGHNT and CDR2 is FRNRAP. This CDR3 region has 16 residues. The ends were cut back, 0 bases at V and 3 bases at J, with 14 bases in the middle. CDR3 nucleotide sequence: TGTGCTAGTGGTTTGGTATTGGGCTCTAGCGAAGAGACCCAGTACTTC. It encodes CASGLVLGSSEETQYF. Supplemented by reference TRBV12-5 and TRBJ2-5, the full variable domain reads DARVTQTPRHKVTEMGQEVTMRCQPILGHNTVFWYRQTMMQGLELLAYFRNRAPLDDSGMPKDRFSAEMPDATLATLKIQPSEPRDSAVYFCASGLVLGSSEETQYFGPGTRLLVL.

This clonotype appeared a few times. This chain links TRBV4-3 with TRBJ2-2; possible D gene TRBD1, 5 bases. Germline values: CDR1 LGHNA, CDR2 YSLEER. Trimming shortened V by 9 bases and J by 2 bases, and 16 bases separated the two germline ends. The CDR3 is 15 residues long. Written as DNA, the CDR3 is TGCGCCAGTACTTTTAGCCAGGGAAACACCGGGGAGCTGTTTTTT. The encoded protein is CASTFSQGNTGELFF.

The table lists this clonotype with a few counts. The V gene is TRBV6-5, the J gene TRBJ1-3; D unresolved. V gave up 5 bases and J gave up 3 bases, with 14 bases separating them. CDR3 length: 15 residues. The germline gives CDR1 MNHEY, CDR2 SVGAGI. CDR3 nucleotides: TGTGCCAGCAGTATTGGGCACCCATTTGGAAACACCATATATTTT. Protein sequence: CASSIGHPFGNTIYF.

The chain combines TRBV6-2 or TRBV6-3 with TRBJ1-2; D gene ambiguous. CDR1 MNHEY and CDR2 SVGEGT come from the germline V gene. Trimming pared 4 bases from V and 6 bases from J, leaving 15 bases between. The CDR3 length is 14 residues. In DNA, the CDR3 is TGTGCCAGCAGTTGGATCCCACGCAGAGATGGCTACACCTTC. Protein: CASSWIPRRDGYTF.

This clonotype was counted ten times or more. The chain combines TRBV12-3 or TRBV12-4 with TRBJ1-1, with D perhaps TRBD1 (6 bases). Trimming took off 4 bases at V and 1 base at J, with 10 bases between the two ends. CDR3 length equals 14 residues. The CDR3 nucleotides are TGTGCCAGCAGTTCGCAACAGGGGAACACTGAAGCTTTCTTT. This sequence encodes CASSSQQGNTEAFF.

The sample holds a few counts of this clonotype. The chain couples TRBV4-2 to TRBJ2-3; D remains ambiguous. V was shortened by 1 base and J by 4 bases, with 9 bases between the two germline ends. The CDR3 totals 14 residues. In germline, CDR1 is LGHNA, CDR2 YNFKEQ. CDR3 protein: CASSQVLRADTQYF. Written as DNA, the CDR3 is TGTGCCAGCAGCCAAGTCCTACGCGCAGATACGCAGTATTTT.

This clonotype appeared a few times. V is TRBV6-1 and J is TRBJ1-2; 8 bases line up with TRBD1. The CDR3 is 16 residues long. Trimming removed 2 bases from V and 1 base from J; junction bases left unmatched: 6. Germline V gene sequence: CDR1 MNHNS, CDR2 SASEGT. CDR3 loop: CASSEIRQGSNYGYTF. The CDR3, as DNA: TGTGCCAGCAGTGAAATCAGACAGGGGAGTAACTATGGCTACACCTTC.

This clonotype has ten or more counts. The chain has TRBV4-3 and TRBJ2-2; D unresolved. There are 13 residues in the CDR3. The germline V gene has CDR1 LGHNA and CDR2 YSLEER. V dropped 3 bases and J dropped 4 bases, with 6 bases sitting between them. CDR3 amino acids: CASSQLFTGELFF. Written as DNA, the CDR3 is TGCGCCAGCAGCCAGCTCTTCACCGGGGAGCTGTTTTTT.

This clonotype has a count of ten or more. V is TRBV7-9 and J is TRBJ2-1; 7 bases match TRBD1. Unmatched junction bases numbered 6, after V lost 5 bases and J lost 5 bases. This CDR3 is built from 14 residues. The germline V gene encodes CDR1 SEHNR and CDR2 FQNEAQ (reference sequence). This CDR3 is CASSRGDSNNEQFF. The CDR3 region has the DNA TGTGCCAGCAGCCGAGGGGACAGCAACAATGAGCAGTTCTTC.

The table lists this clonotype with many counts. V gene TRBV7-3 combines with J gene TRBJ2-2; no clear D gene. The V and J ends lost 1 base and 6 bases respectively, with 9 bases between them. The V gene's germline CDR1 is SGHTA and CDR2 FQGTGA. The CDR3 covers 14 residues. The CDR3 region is CASSLMGSPGELFF. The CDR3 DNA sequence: TGTGCCAGCAGCTTAATGGGTAGTCCCGGGGAGCTGTTTTTT.

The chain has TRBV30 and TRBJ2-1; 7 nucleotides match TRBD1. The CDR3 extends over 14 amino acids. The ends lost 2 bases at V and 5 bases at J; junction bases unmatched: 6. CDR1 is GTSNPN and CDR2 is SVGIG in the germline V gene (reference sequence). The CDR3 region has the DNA TGTGCCTGGAGTTTCTTGCAGGGGGACAATGAGCAGTTCTTC. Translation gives CAWSFLQGDNEQFF.

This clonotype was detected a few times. CDR3 protein: CASKSRGHQETQYF. The CDR3 DNA sequence: TGTGCCAGCAAGTCCCGGGGTCACCAAGAGACCCAGTACTTC. V gene TRBV6-6 combines with J gene TRBJ2-5; the D gene is possibly TRBD2 (5 bases). Germline V CDR1 and CDR2: MNHNY, SVGAGI (reference sequence). V was pared by 7 bases and J by 0 bases, with 12 bases between. The CDR3 runs 14 residues.

This chain's CDR3 is CASRQRGGSYNEQFF. The CDR3 nucleotides are TGTGCCAGCAGGCAGCGGGGGGGTTCCTACAATGAGCAGTTCTTC. The V gene is TRBV6-2 or TRBV6-3, the J gene TRBJ2-1, with 10 bases aligning to TRBD2. The V gene's germline CDR1 is MNHEY and CDR2 SVGEGT. The CDR3 is 15 residues long. With V trimmed by 6 bases and J by 1 base, 3 bases remained unmatched.

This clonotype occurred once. In DNA, the CDR3 is TGCGCCAGCCGCCTCGGCATGTCAGGAGACTATGGCTACACCTTC. Translating it yields CASRLGMSGDYGYTF. The chain carries TRBV4-1 and TRBJ1-2, with D uncertain. V lost 8 bases and J 3 bases, leaving 19 bases between the germline ends. The CDR3 is 15 residues long. Germline lookup yields CDR1 MGHRA and CDR2 YSYEKL.

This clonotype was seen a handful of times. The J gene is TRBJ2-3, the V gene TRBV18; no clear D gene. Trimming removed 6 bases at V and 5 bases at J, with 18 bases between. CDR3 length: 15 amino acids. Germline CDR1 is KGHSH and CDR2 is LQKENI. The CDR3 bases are TGTGCCAGCTCCCCCTCCCCAGCCGGAGAAGATACGCAGTATTTT. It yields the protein CASSPSPAGEDTQYF. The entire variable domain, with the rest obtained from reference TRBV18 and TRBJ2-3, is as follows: NAGVMQNPRHLVRRRGQEARLRCSPMKGHSHVYWYRQLPEEGLKFMVYLQKENIIDESGMPKERFSAEFPKEGPSILRIQQVVRGDSAAYFCASSPSPAGEDTQYFGPGTRLTVL.

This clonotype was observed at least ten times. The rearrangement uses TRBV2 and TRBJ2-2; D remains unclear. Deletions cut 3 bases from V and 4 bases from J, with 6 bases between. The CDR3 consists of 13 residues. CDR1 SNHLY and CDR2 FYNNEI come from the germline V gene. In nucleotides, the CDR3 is TGTGCCAGCAGTGACCATGGCACCGGGGAGCTGTTTTTT. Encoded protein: CASSDHGTGELFF.

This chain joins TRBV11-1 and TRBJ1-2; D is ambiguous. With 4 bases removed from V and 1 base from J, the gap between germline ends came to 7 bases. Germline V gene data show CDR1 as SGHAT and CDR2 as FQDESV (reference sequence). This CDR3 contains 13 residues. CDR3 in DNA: TGTGCCAGCAGCTCCTTGGATAACTATGGCTACACCTTC. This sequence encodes CASSSLDNYGYTF.

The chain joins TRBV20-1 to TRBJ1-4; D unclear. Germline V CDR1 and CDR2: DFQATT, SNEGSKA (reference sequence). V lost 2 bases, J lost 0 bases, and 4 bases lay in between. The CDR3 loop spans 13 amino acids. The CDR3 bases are TGCAGTGCTAGATCCTCAACTAATGAAAAACTGTTTTTT. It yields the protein CSARSSTNEKLFF.

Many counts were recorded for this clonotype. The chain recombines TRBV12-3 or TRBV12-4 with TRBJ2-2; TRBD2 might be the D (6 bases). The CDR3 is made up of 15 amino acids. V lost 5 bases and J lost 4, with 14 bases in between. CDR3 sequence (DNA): TGTGCCAGCAGTGGACCCGGGGGAACCACCGGGGAGCTGTTTTTT. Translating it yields CASSGPGGTTGELFF.

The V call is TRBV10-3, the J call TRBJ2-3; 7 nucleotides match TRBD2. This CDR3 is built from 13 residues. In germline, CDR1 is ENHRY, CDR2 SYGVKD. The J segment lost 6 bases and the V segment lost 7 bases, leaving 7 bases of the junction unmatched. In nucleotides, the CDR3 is TGTGCCATCAACGCGGGGGTGCTGGATACGCAGTATTTT. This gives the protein CAINAGVLDTQYF.

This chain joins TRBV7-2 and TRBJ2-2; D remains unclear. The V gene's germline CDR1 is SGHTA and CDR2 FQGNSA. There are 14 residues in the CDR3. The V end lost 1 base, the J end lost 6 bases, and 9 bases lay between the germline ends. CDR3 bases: TGTGCCAGCAGCTTAGTCAGTGCGGCCGGGGAGCTGTTTTTT. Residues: CASSLVSAAGELFF.

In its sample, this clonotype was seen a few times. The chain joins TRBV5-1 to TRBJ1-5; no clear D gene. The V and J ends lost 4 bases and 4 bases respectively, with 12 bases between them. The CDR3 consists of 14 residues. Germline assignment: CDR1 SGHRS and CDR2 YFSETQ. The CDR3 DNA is TGCGCCAGCAGCCTGGTCCCGGGTAATCAGCCCCAGCATTTT. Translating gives CASSLVPGNQPQHF.